Reported below is one TCR beta chain. This sample includes further DNA sequences coding for the same CDR3. Measured with immunoSEQ multiplex PCR; TCRdb has only the in-frame clones, and not every one. The table shows around 250,000 clones, with over 75% occurring only once. The germline gives CDR1 SGHRS, CDR2 YFSETQ. This CDR3 has 15 residues. Losses at the gene ends were 1 base for V and 0 bases for J; bases not matched to a gene: 0. This specimen comes from a study of control samples from healthy donors and cancer patients. V usage is TRBV5-1 and J usage is TRBJ1-4, with 7 bases aligning to TRBD1. This TCR derives from an older woman with lung cancer. The sequenced material came from PBMCs. The CDR3 region is CASSLTGATNEKLFF. The CDR3 DNA follows: TGCGCCAGCAGCTTGACAGGGGCAACTAATGAAAAACTGTTTTTT.